This entry concerns a single TCR beta chain. The data originate from a study of CD8 T cells in Susac syndrome. For the study at large: Susac syndrome patients were untreated, on corticosteroids with some adding intravenous immunoglobulin, or on intravenous immunoglobulin only.

Per the germline V gene, CDR1 is SGHNT and CDR2 is YYREEE (reference sequence). V lost 6 bases and J lost 0, with 13 bases in between. CDR3 size: 16 residues. An amount of RNA that ranged from roughly 0.5 to 1 ug was reverse transcribed with random hexamers. TCRdb reprocessed the immunoSEQ multiplex PCR reads via MiXCR and lists one record per CDR3 protein. The data contain some 77,000 distinct CDR3 sequences, 85% to 95% of them singletons. Sequencing was done on a sample of CD4+ T cells from PBMCs. This sequence joins TRBV5-4 and TRBJ2-6; D not resolved. This receptor was obtained from a human donor with Susac syndrome. The CDR3 region is CASTGRRGSGANVLTF. CDR3 DNA: TGTGCCAGCACAGGTCGACGTGGCTCTGGGGCCAACGTCCTGACTTTC.